This TCR beta chain was captured by sequencing in a study of Ad26.COV2.S vaccination and SARS-CoV-2 variants. Study summary: Donor had been placed in the Ad26.COV2.S arm of the COV1001 trial.

The repertoire was sequenced with immunoSEQ multiplex PCR; TCRdb's copy has only in-frame clones and lacks some. The sample lists around 450,000 clones, 90% occurring once. Study-level findings and limits: Total responses of T cells may have been underestimated by the analyses of TCR breadth and depth.

In regard to this clone: The target antigen is unknown.

Specified treatment: around 19 received Ad26.COV2.S at low or high dose, single or two shots; roughly five received placebo; per-sample allocation not given. Samples came from day 63 after the first vaccine or placebo injection. In Boston, an adult donor aged 18-55 years took part. The germline V and J ends were trimmed by 5 bases and 3 bases, with 14 bases remaining between them. Germline CDR1 and CDR2: SGHVS and FNYEAQ. The CDR3 is 15 amino acids. Sequencing was performed on peripheral blood, taken in a trial of Ad26.COV2.S vaccine versus placebo. The sequence came from a person between 18 and 59 years old who received the Ad26.COV2.S COVID-19 vaccine or a placebo. This sequence joins TRBV7-6 and TRBJ2-1; D unclear. CDR3 DNA sequence: TGTGCCAGCAGCCTGACCCCGCCGAACTACAATGAGCAGTTCTTC. This gives the protein CASSLTPPNYNEQFF.